Here is one TCR beta chain with its context. This entry belongs to a study of blood T cell repertoires in COVID-19. Turning to the study itself: Both acute and convalescent COVID-19 samples were obtained from the United States, Italy and Spain.

Trimming took 3 bases from V and 0 from J, leaving 12 bases between them. CDR1 is SGHRS, CDR2 YFSETQ, per germline. This CDR3 has 15 amino acids. Authors' methods: Counts of nucleated cells, estimated from reference gene primer amplification, were obtained. Here immunoSEQ multiplex PCR was the method, and the copy in TCRdb shows in-frame clones only, minus some. Clonal size and the V and J genes are those of that table, whereas D and trimming came from the DNA. The table shows 110,000 or so clones, with around 84% occurring only once. The receptor's source is a man aged 35-49 years with acute or convalescent COVID-19. This chain connects TRBV5-1 to TRBJ1-1; the D gene is possibly TRBD1 (6 bases). The sequenced material came from peripheral blood. Here the CDR3 reads CASSWDTGMNTEAFF. The DNA for the CDR3 is TGCGCCAGCAGCTGGGACACAGGAATGAACACTGAAGCTTTCTTT.